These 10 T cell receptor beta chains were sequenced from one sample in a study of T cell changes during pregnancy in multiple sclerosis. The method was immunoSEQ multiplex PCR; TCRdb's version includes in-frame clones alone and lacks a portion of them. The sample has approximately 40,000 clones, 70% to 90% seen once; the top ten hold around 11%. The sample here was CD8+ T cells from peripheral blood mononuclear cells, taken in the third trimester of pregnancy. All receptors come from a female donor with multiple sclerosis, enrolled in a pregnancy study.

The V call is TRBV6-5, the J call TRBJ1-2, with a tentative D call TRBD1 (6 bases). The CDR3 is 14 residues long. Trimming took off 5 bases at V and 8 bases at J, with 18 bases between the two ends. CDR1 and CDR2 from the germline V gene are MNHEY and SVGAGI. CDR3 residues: CASSPQGGAGGYTF. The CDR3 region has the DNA TGTGCCAGCAGTCCCCAAGGGGGGGCGGGGGGCTACACCTTC.

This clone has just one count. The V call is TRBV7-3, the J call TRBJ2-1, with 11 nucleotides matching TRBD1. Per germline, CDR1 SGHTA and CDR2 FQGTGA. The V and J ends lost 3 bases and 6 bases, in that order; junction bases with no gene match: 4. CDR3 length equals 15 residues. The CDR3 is CASSFTGTGGNEQFF. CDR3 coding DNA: TGTGCCAGCAGCTTCACCGGGACAGGGGGCAATGAGCAGTTCTTC.

CDR3 region: CASSSSTRDWDILFF. CDR3 bases: TGTGCCAGTAGTAGCTCGACCCGCGACTGGGACATCCTGTTTTTT. This chain uses TRBV19 with TRBJ2-2; a weak D match, TRBD1 (6 bases). Trimming cost V 4 bases and J 14 bases, with 23 bases left between them. This CDR3 region has 15 residues. Per germline, CDR1 LNHDA and CDR2 SQIVND (reference sequence).

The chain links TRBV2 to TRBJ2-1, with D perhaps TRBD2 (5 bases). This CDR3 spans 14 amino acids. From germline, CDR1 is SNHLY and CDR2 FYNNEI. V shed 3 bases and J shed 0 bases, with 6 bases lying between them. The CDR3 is CASSDGNSYNEQFF. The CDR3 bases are TGTGCCAGCAGTGACGGGAACTCCTACAATGAGCAGTTCTTC. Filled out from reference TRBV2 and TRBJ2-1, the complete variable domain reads EPEVTQTPSHQVTQMGQEVILRCVPISNHLYFYWYRQILGQKVEFLVSFYNNEISEKSEIFDDQFSVERPDGSNFTLKIRSTKLEDSAMYFCASSDGNSYNEQFFGPGTRLTVL.

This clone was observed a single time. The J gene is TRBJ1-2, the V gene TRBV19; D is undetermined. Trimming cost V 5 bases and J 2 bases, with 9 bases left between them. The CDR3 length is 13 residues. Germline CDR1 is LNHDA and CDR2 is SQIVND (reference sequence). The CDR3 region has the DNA TGTGCCAGTAGTTTGGCAGTCAACTATGGCTACACCTTC. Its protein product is CASSLAVNYGYTF.

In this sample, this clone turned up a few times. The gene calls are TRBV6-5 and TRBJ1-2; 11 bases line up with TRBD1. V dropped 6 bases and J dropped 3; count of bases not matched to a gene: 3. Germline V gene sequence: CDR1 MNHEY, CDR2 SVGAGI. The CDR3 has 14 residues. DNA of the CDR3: TGTGCCAGCAGCGGACAGGGGGCTTACTATGGCTACACCTTC. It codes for CASSGQGAYYGYTF.

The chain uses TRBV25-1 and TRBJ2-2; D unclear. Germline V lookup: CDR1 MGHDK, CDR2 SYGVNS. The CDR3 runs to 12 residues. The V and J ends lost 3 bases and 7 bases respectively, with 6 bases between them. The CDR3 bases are TGTGCCAGCAGTGACCCCAGCGGGGAGCTGTTTTTT. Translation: CASSDPSGELFF.

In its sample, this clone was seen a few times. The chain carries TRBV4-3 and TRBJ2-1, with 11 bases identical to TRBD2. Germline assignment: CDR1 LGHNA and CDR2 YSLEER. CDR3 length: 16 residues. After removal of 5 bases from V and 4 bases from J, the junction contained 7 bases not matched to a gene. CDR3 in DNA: TGCGCCAGCAGCTTATCGACTAGCGGGGATTACAATGAGCAGTTCTTC. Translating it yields CASSLSTSGDYNEQFF.

The CDR3 sequence: CASSVTGNPTDTQYF. In DNA, the CDR3 is TGTGCCAGCAGCGTAACAGGCAATCCCACAGATACGCAGTATTTT. The chain couples TRBV9 to TRBJ2-3, with D perhaps TRBD1 (5 bases). V lost 1 base and J lost 2, with 11 bases in between. The V gene's germline CDR1 is SGDLS and CDR2 YYNGEE. CDR3 length: 15 residues.

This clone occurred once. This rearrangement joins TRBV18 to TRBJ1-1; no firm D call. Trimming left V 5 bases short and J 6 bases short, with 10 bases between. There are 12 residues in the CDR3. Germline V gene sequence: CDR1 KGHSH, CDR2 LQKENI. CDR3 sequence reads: CASSTWEAEAFF. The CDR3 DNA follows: TGTGCCAGCTCAACCTGGGAGGCTGAAGCTTTCTTT.